Below are 26 T cell receptor beta chains sequenced from a single sample in a study of blood T cell repertoires in COVID-19. This table comes from immunoSEQ multiplex PCR, and its TCRdb copy is limited to in-frame clones, with some not included. The data contain 45,000 to 60,000 clones, approximately 80% of them singletons. The sample taken for sequencing was peripheral blood. Receptors originate from a human donor with active or convalescent COVID-19. The donor label of this sample is uncertain.

The genes are TRBV10-3 and TRBJ1-5, with a possible D match to TRBD1 (5 bases). Germline V gene sequence: CDR1 ENHRY, CDR2 SYGVKD. The CDR3 length is 14 residues. Trimming removed 11 bases at V and 6 bases at J, with 20 bases between. The CDR3 nucleotides are TGTGCCTCTAACCTGGAGGGGCGCGGTCAGCCCCAGCATTTT. This encodes CASNLEGRGQPQHF.

The genes are TRBV11-2 and TRBJ1-4, with D uncertain. V shed 3 bases and J shed 6 bases, with 11 bases lying between them. Germline CDR1 and CDR2: SGHAT and FQNNGV. CDR3 length equals 14 residues. CDR3 DNA: TGTGCCAGCAGCTTGAGTCTCTCGGATGAAAAACTGTTTTTT. This sequence encodes CASSLSLSDEKLFF.

The gene calls are TRBV6-5 and TRBJ2-3; the match to TRBD2 covers 7 bases. V dropped 11 bases and J dropped 8; count of bases not matched to a gene: 16. The CDR3 has 14 residues. Germline-derived CDR1 and CDR2 are MNHEY and SVGAGI. DNA of the CDR3: TGTGCCGTCTATCCAGCGGGGCCATTAGGTACGCAGTATTTT. The encoded protein is CAVYPAGPLGTQYF.

Only one count was recorded for this clone. Relative to the germline gene, one junction end is altered; a read error may explain this. The rearrangement uses TRBV14 and TRBJ2-7; 14 nucleotides match TRBD2. CDR1 SGHDN and CDR2 FVKESK come from the germline V gene. This CDR3 is built from 12 residues. This chain's CDR3 is CASSGTSGRRNF. The CDR3 bases are TGTGCCAGCAGCGGGACTAGCGGGAGAAGGAACTTC.

The gene calls are TRBV7-9 and TRBJ1-6, with D perhaps TRBD1 (6 bases). The V gene lost 6 bases and the J gene lost 9 bases, with 15 bases spanning the gap. The CDR3 loop spans 14 amino acids. Germline CDR1 and CDR2: SEHNR and FQNEAQ (reference sequence). CDR3 nucleotides: TGTGCCAGCAGTCCAGGGGATGGAAGTTCACCCCTCCACTTT. It codes for CASSPGDGSSPLHF.

The rearrangement joins TRBV30 to TRBJ2-7, with D possibly matching TRBD2 (5 bases). This CDR3 comprises 16 residues. Germline V CDR1 and CDR2: GTSNPN, SVGIG (reference sequence). With 3 bases removed from V and 5 bases from J, the gap between germline ends came to 23 bases. As DNA, the CDR3 is TGTGCCTGGAGGTACCCTGAACAGAGGGATGTGGACGAGCAGTACTTC. Encoded protein: CAWRYPEQRDVDEQYF. Looking up the rest from reference TRBV30 and TRBJ2-7 gives the full variable domain: SQTIHQWPATLVQPVGSPLSLECTVEGTSNPNLYWYRQAAGRGLQLLFYSVGIGQISSEVPQNLSASRPQDRQFILSSKKLLLSDSGFYLCAWRYPEQRDVDEQYFGPGTRLTVT.

In this sample, this clone turned up once. The genes are TRBV29-1 and TRBJ2-7, with 8 bases lining up with TRBD2. The CDR3 is made up of 13 amino acids. The junction had 9 bases not matched to a gene; V was cut back by 5 bases and J by 6 bases. Germline lookup yields CDR1 SQVTM and CDR2 ANQGSEA. The CDR3 bases are TGCAGCGTTAGATCGGGACTAGGGCTCGAGCAGTACTTC. It is translated as CSVRSGLGLEQYF.

V usage is TRBV7-9 and J usage is TRBJ2-1; TRBD1 matches 11 bases. The CDR3 has 15 residues. With V trimmed by 4 bases and J by 7 bases, 6 bases remained unmatched. Germline CDR1 SEHNR, CDR2 FQNEAQ (reference sequence). In nucleotides, the CDR3 is TGTGCCAGCAGCTACGGACAGGGGGCCGAAAATGAGCAGTTCTTC. It specifies CASSYGQGAENEQFF. Looking up the rest from reference TRBV7-9 and TRBJ2-1 gives the full variable domain: DTGVSQNPRHKITKRGQNVTFRCDPISEHNRLYWYRQTLGQGPEFLTYFQNEAQLEKSRLLSDRFSAERPKGSFSTLEIQRTEQGDSAMYLCASSYGQGAENEQFFGPGTRLTVL.

The chain recombines TRBV6-9 with TRBJ1-5, with 8 bases aligning to TRBD1. V lost 4 bases, J lost 7 bases, and 9 bases stayed unmatched. The CDR3 has 15 residues. From germline, CDR1 is MNHGY and CDR2 SVAAGI. The CDR3 DNA reads as TGTGCCAGCAGTTCCACGGACAGGGAGGGACAGCCCCAGCATTTT. As protein: CASSSTDREGQPQHF.

The genes are TRBV7-2 and TRBJ2-7, with TRBD2 identical over 9 bases. The CDR3 has 15 amino acids. The germline gives CDR1 SGHTA, CDR2 FQGNSA. The trim removed 2 bases at V and 1 base at J, leaving 3 bases unmatched. CDR3 DNA sequence: TGTGCCAGCAGCTTATTGAGCGGGAGGTCCTACGAGCAGTACTTC. Its protein product is CASSLLSGRSYEQYF.

The rearrangement links TRBV5-1 to TRBJ2-5; 11 bases align to TRBD2. There are 14 residues in the CDR3. Per germline, CDR1 SGHRS and CDR2 YFSETQ. The ends lost 3 bases at V and 4 bases at J; junction bases unmatched: 2. CDR3 sequence (DNA): TGCGCCAGCAGCTGGGGGACTAGCGGAGAGACCCAGTACTTC. Translated: CASSWGTSGETQYF.

The chain links TRBV24-1 to TRBJ2-5; TRBD2 matches 7 bases. Trimming took 4 bases from V and 0 from J; bases not matched to a gene: 4. Per the germline V gene, CDR1 is KGHDR and CDR2 is SFDVKD. The length of the CDR3 is 15 residues. The CDR3 DNA follows: TGTGCCACCAGTGAGGTCCTAGCGGACCAAGAGACCCAGTACTTC. Its translation is CATSEVLADQETQYF.

This clone was recorded only once. The chain joins TRBV7-3 to TRBJ2-7; tentative D call: TRBD2 (6 bases). Germline CDR1 reads SGHTA; CDR2 reads FQGTGA. Trimming pared 1 base from V and 4 bases from J, leaving 23 bases between. The length of the CDR3 is 18 residues. CDR3 sequence (DNA): TGTGCCAGCAGCTTAAAGGGATCCAGCGGGTCTATGAGGTACGAGCAGTACTTC. This translates into CASSLKGSSGSMRYEQYF.

This clone has only one observation. The chain joins TRBV7-6 to TRBJ2-7; perhaps TRBD2 as D (5 bases). Trimming took off 1 base at V and 3 bases at J, with 10 bases between the two ends. Germline CDR1 and CDR2: SGHVS and FNYEAQ. This CDR3 has 14 residues. Here the CDR3 DNA reads TGTGCCAGCAGCTTAGAGAGCGGCAGCTACGAGCAGTACTTC. It encodes CASSLESGSYEQYF. Looking up the rest from reference TRBV7-6 and TRBJ2-7 gives the full variable domain: GAGVSQSPRYKVTKRGQDVALRCDPISGHVSLYWYRQALGQGPEFLTYFNYEAQQDKSGLPNDRFSAERPEGSISTLTIQRTEQRDSAMYRCASSLESGSYEQYFGPGTRLTVT.

V gene TRBV6-5 combines with J gene TRBJ2-7, with 7 nucleotides matching TRBD2. This CDR3 is built from 13 residues. Unmatched junction bases numbered 2, after V lost 6 bases and J lost 0 bases. Germline values: CDR1 MNHEY, CDR2 SVGAGI. In nucleotides, the CDR3 is TGTGCCAGCAGAACTAGCGTCTCCTACGAGCAGTACTTC. Its translation: CASRTSVSYEQYF.

The chain uses TRBV21-1 and TRBJ2-7; the D call in the table, TRBD2, was not verified against the DNA. TRBV21-1 is deemed a pseudogene. This CDR3 contains 14 residues. The CDR3 DNA is TGTGCCAGCAGCAAAGAAGAGGGAGTCTACGAGCAGTACTTC. Its translation: CASSKEEGVYEQYF.

V gene TRBV5-1 combines with J gene TRBJ2-3; 10 bases agree with TRBD2. CDR3 length: 16 amino acids. Germline V CDR1 and CDR2: SGHRS, YFSETQ. Trimming at V came to 0 bases and at J to 4 bases, leaving 5 bases not matched to a gene. The CDR3 DNA is TGCGCCAGCAGCTTGGCACTAGCGGGAAAGGCAGATACGCAGTATTTT. It is translated as CASSLALAGKADTQYF.

This clone was seen a single time. This chain uses TRBV5-8 with TRBJ1-2, with 7 nucleotides matching TRBD1. Germline V gives CDR1 SGHTS, CDR2 YDEGEE. V lost 1 base, J lost 2 bases, and 5 bases stayed unmatched. The CDR3 contains 15 residues. CDR3 sequence (DNA): TGTGCCAGCAGCTTGACAGGGGCTACCAACTATGGCTACACCTTC. Encoded protein: CASSLTGATNYGYTF.

V is TRBV4-3 and J is TRBJ2-3; perhaps TRBD2 as D (7 bases). The germline V gene encodes CDR1 LGHNA and CDR2 YSLEER. V lost 2 bases and J lost 0, with 12 bases in between. The CDR3 loop spans 16 amino acids. CDR3 sequence (DNA): TGCGCCAGCAGCCAAAACGGGGGGCCTAGCACAGATACGCAGTATTTT. Translated, it gives CASSQNGGPSTDTQYF.

The gene calls are TRBV19 and TRBJ2-7; tentatively, D is TRBD1 (6 bases). Germline V CDR1 and CDR2: LNHDA, SQIVND (reference sequence). V lost 3 bases and J 11 bases, leaving 14 bases between the germline ends. The CDR3 has 12 amino acids. The CDR3, as DNA: TGTGCCAGTAGTATTTTGGGCGACAGGAAGTACTTC. Its protein product is CASSILGDRKYF.

This clone showed up just once. The chain links TRBV6-5 to TRBJ1-4, with D possibly being TRBD1 (6 bases). The CDR3 extends over 16 amino acids. Trimming cost V 4 bases and J 3 bases, with 15 bases left between them. Germline loops: CDR1 MNHEY, CDR2 SVGAGI. The CDR3 loop reads CASSSGGAQSNEKLFF. CDR3 DNA sequence: TGTGCCAGCAGTTCCGGGGGGGCGCAATCTAATGAAAAACTGTTTTTT.

Here the CDR3 reads CASSQGGTGGSPLHF. For the CDR3, the DNA is TGTGCCAGCAGCCAAGGGGGGACAGGTGGTTCACCCCTCCACTTT. The rearrangement links TRBV14 to TRBJ1-6, with 8 bases matching TRBD1. Germline V gene lookup returns CDR1 SGHDN and CDR2 FVKESK. V lost 1 base to trimming and J lost 9 bases; unmatched junction nucleotides: 5. This CDR3 is 15 amino acids long. The full variable domain, completed using reference TRBV14 and TRBJ1-6, is EAGVTQFPSHSVIEKGQTVTLRCDPISGHDNLYWYRRVMGKEIKFLLHFVKESKQDESGMPNNRFLAERTGGTYSTLKVQPAELEDSGVYFCASSQGGTGGSPLHFGNGTRLTVT.

The genes are TRBV2 and TRBJ1-2, with 9 bases matching TRBD1. Germline V gene data show CDR1 as SNHLY and CDR2 as FYNNEI. The V gene end was trimmed by 8 bases and the J gene end by 8 bases; junction bases not matched to a gene: 3. The CDR3 length is 11 residues. CDR3: CASGTGKGYTF. The CDR3 nucleotides are TGTGCCAGCGGGACAGGGAAAGGCTACACCTTC.

V and J are TRBV5-4 and TRBJ1-2; D is perhaps TRBD1 (6 bases). The CDR3 consists of 15 residues. Trimming cost V 4 bases and J 2 bases, with 15 bases left between them. CDR1 and CDR2 (germline): SGHNT, YYREEE (reference sequence). In DNA, the CDR3 is TGTGCCAGCAGCCCGGGGGGCCGGGACAACTATGGCTACACCTTC. The encoded protein is CASSPGGRDNYGYTF.

The CDR3: CASSGIGGRRNTEAFF. The CDR3 bases are TGCGCCAGCAGTGGTATTGGGGGCAGGAGGAACACTGAAGCTTTCTTT. The chain employs TRBV10-2 and TRBJ1-1; perhaps TRBD1 as D (6 bases). V lost 4 bases, J lost 1 base, and 16 bases lay in between. Germline CDR1 reads WSHSY; CDR2 reads SAAADI. The CDR3 has 16 residues.

The chain is built from TRBV3-1 (or the pseudogene TRBV3-2) and TRBJ1-2; 8 nucleotides agree with TRBD1. CDR3 length equals 13 residues. V was pared by 4 bases and J by 4 bases, with 2 bases of the junction left unmatched. Looked up from germline, CDR1 is LGHDT and CDR2 is YNNKEL (reference sequence). CDR3 in DNA: TGTGCCAGCAGCCGTGGACAGGGCTATGGCTACACCTTC. It yields the protein CASSRGQGYGYTF.